These T cell receptor beta chains were read from a single sample in a study of cytomegalovirus exposure and HLA in healthy donors. The assay was immunoSEQ multiplex PCR, and TCRdb's table has in-frame clones only and misses some. The sample carries 180,000 or so clones, 65% to 85% recorded once. The sample was PBMCs. Receptors originate from a girl under 18 in good health and CMV-seropositive. Both conserved end residues are part of each CDR3. D genes are given only for firm matches. Clone size is not always given. Where it is, it says once, few, many or a class for expanded clones.

V: TRBV11-2
J: TRBJ2-7
size: NA
D: TRBD2
CDR3: CASSSLRGRANYEQYF
DNA: TGTGCCAGCAGCTCCCTGCGGGGGAGGGCTAACTACGAGCAGTACTTC

V: TRBV10-3
J: TRBJ1-4
size: NA
D: NA
CDR3: CAIGPDIGPMELFF
DNA: TGTGCCATCGGGCCGGACATCGGTCCGATGGAACTGTTTTTT

V: TRBV5-8
J: TRBJ2-7
size: NA
D: TRBD1
CDR3: CASSFVSGGPYYEQYF
DNA: TGTGCCAGCAGCTTCGTATCAGGGGGTCCTTACTACGAGCAGTACTTC

V: TRBV11-2
J: TRBJ2-5
size: few
D: TRBD2
CDR3: CASRRTSGVQETQYF
DNA: TGTGCCAGCAGAAGGACTAGCGGGGTCCAAGAGACCCAGTACTTC

V: TRBV5-1
J: TRBJ1-4
size: NA
D: TRBD1
CDR3: CASSLAGQGEKLFF
DNA: TGCGCCAGCAGCTTGGCGGGACAGGGGGAAAAACTGTTTTTT

V: TRBV2
J: TRBJ1-5
size: NA
D: TRBD1
CDR3: CASSDLGTGNQPQHF
DNA: TGTGCCAGCAGTGATTTAGGGACAGGTAACCAGCCCCAGCATTTT

V: TRBV19
J: TRBJ1-2
size: few
D: TRBD1
CDR3: CASSWSGQGIGGYTF
DNA: TGTGCCAGTAGTTGGTCCGGACAGGGTATAGGTGGCTACACCTTC

V: TRBV5-1
J: TRBJ1-4
size: NA
D: NA
CDR3: CASSLAMGLGNEKLFF
DNA: TGCGCCAGCAGCTTGGCGATGGGGCTCGGTAATGAAAAACTGTTTTTT

V: TRBV4-3
J: TRBJ2-2
size: few
D: NA
CDR3: CASSQVMGDTGELFF
DNA: TGCGCCAGCAGCCAAGTCATGGGAGACACCGGGGAGCTGTTTTTT

V: TRBV29-1
J: TRBJ1-3
size: NA
D: NA
CDR3: CSVERRAVKDTIYF
DNA: TGCAGCGTTGAAAGGAGGGCGGTGAAGGACACCATATATTTT

V: TRBV7-9
J: TRBJ2-7
size: NA
D: NA
CDR3: CASSPQNSYEQYF
DNA: TGTGCCAGCAGCCCACAGAACTCCTACGAGCAGTACTTC

V: TRBV6-5
J: TRBJ2-7
size: NA
D: NA
CDR3: CASSYDRSYEQYF
DNA: TGTGCCAGCAGTTACGACAGGTCCTACGAGCAGTACTTC

V: TRBV2
J: TRBJ1-2
size: NA
D: TRBD1
CDR3: CAGSWTGGYGYTF
DNA: TGTGCCGGGTCTTGGACAGGGGGCTATGGCTACACCTTC

V: TRBV4-3
J: TRBJ2-1
size: NA
D: TRBD2
CDR3: CASSQESGRAVKEQFF
DNA: TGCGCCAGCAGCCAAGAGAGCGGGAGGGCGGTAAAGGAGCAGTTCTTC

V: TRBV9
J: TRBJ2-1
size: NA
D: TRBD2
CDR3: CASSVTSGAYNEQFF
DNA: TGTGCCAGCAGCGTGACTAGCGGGGCGTACAATGAGCAGTTCTTC

V: TRBV29-1
J: TRBJ2-5
size: NA
D: TRBD2
CDR3: CSVPQRTSVWAQYF
DNA: TGCAGCGTACCGCAACGGACTAGCGTTTGGGCCCAGTACTTC

V: TRBV7-2
J: TRBJ1-5
size: NA
D: NA
CDR3: CASSFSSGLSNQPQHF
DNA: TGTGCCAGCAGCTTTTCTTCAGGGTTGAGCAATCAGCCCCAGCATTTT

V: TRBV5-1
J: TRBJ2-3
size: once
D: NA
CDR3: CASSLTGADTQYF
DNA: TGCGCCAGCAGCTTGACGGGGGCAGATACGCAGTATTTT

V: TRBV7-2
J: TRBJ1-3
size: NA
D: NA
CDR3: CASSLTVREAGNTIYF
DNA: TGTGCCAGCAGCTTAACTGTCAGGGAGGCTGGAAACACCATATATTTT

V: TRBV11-2
J: TRBJ2-2
size: few
D: TRBD1
CDR3: CASSPRDRPTGELFF
DNA: TGTGCCAGCAGTCCCCGGGACAGGCCCACCGGGGAGCTGTTTTTT

V: TRBV2
J: TRBJ2-7
size: NA
D: TRBD1
CDR3: CASYGQGFPSEQYF
DNA: TGTGCCAGTTACGGACAGGGGTTCCCCTCCGAGCAGTACTTC

V: TRBV27
J: TRBJ2-2
size: NA
D: NA
CDR3: CASSLTDPAGNRAGELFF
DNA: TGTGCCAGCAGTTTAACTGACCCAGCGGGTAATAGGGCCGGGGAGCTGTTTTTT

V: TRBV5-1
J: TRBJ2-7
size: NA
D: NA
CDR3: CASSFKGVSYEQYF
DNA: TGCGCCAGCAGCTTTAAGGGGGTGAGCTACGAGCAGTACTTC

V: TRBV7-9
J: TRBJ1-4
size: NA
D: NA
CDR3: CASSPQKGSRHEKLFF
DNA: TGTGCCAGCAGCCCCCAAAAGGGGTCCAGGCATGAAAAACTGTTTTTT

V: TRBV13
J: TRBJ2-7
size: few
D: TRBD2
CDR3: CASNLADSYEQYF
DNA: TGTGCCAGCAACCTAGCGGACTCCTACGAGCAGTACTTC

V: TRBV6-6
J: TRBJ1-2
size: NA
D: TRBD1
CDR3: CASTDRVRGGYTF
DNA: TGTGCCAGCACTGACAGGGTTCGGGGTGGCTACACCTTC

V: TRBV7-9
J: TRBJ2-1
size: NA
D: TRBD1
CDR3: CASSPARTGGSSYNEQFF
DNA: TGTGCCAGCAGCCCCGCCCGGACAGGGGGAAGCTCCTACAATGAGCAGTTCTTC

V: TRBV7-9
J: TRBJ2-7
size: once
D: TRBD2
CDR3: CASSLDGLAGGYEQYF
DNA: TGTGCCAGCAGCTTAGACGGACTAGCGGGAGGCTACGAGCAGTACTTC

V: TRBV30
J: TRBJ2-6
size: NA
D: NA
CDR3: CAWTRSSGANALTF
DNA: TGTGCCTGGACGCGGAGCTCTGGGGCCAACGCCCTGACTTTC

V: TRBV15
J: TRBJ1-2
size: NA
D: NA
CDR3: CATSRVRTANYGYTF
DNA: TGTGCCACCAGCAGAGTCCGCACAGCTAACTATGGCTACACCTTC

V: TRBV12-5
J: TRBJ2-3
size: NA
D: TRBD2
CDR3: CASGLVKTSGTADTQYF
DNA: TGTGCTAGTGGTTTGGTAAAGACTAGCGGGACGGCAGATACGCAGTATTTT

V: TRBV7-9
J: TRBJ1-2
size: NA
D: NA
CDR3: CASSLGYSDGYTF
DNA: TGTGCCAGCAGCTTAGGCTATAGTGATGGCTACACCTTC

V: TRBV11-2
J: TRBJ1-2
size: few
D: NA
CDR3: CASSLVGTGTYGYTF
DNA: TGTGCCAGCAGCTTAGTAGGGACGGGGACTTATGGCTACACCTTC

V: TRBV7-2
J: TRBJ2-1
size: NA
D: NA
CDR3: CASSPLEGNEQFF
DNA: TGTGCCAGCAGCCCTTTGGAGGGCAATGAGCAGTTCTTC

V: TRBV4-2
J: TRBJ2-3
size: once
D: TRBD2
CDR3: CASSGPGLAGSTDTQYF
DNA: TGTGCCAGCAGCGGACCGGGACTAGCGGGTTCCACAGATACGCAGTATTTT

V: TRBV5-4
J: TRBJ1-2
size: NA
D: NA
CDR3: CASSLVGSPGSIDNYGYTF
DNA: TGTGCCAGCAGCTTGGTTGGTTCGCCAGGCTCCATTGACAACTATGGCTACACCTTC

V: TRBV10-3
J: TRBJ2-7
size: NA
D: TRBD1
CDR3: CAIMGTGEYEQYF
DNA: TGTGCCATCATGGGGACAGGGGAGTACGAGCAGTACTTC

V: TRBV5-1
J: TRBJ2-7
size: NA
D: NA
CDR3: CASSLFGTGQSYEQYF
DNA: TGCGCCAGCAGCTTGTTCGGCACCGGACAGTCCTACGAGCAGTACTTC

V: TRBV11-2
J: TRBJ2-1
size: NA
D: NA
CDR3: CASSLAVTYNEQFF
DNA: TGTGCCAGCAGCTTAGCGGTGACCTACAATGAGCAGTTCTTC

V: TRBV19
J: TRBJ1-5
size: NA
D: TRBD1
CDR3: CASSLTGTATKYSNQPQHF
DNA: TGTGCCAGTAGCCTAACCGGGACAGCGACTAAGTATAGCAATCAGCCCCAGCATTTT

V: TRBV5-6
J: TRBJ2-7
size: NA
D: TRBD1
CDR3: CASSKDRAHEQYF
DNA: TGTGCCAGCAGCAAGGACAGGGCCCACGAGCAGTACTTC

V: TRBV29-1
J: TRBJ2-1
size: NA
D: TRBD2
CDR3: CSVESWASGTHGEQFF
DNA: TGCAGCGTCGAATCGTGGGCTAGCGGGACCCACGGTGAGCAGTTCTTC

V: TRBV25-1
J: TRBJ2-1
size: NA
D: TRBD1
CDR3: CASSIKGQGFYNEQFF
DNA: TGTGCCAGCAGTATCAAGGGACAGGGCTTCTACAATGAGCAGTTCTTC

V: TRBV6-6
J: TRBJ2-5
size: NA
D: TRBD1
CDR3: CASSRGQGRDDF
DNA: TGTGCCAGCAGCAGGGGACAGGGGAGAGATGACTTC

V: TRBV6-6
J: TRBJ2-3
size: once
D: TRBD2
CDR3: CASRGLAGDTDTQYF
DNA: TGTGCCAGCAGAGGACTAGCGGGAGACACAGATACGCAGTATTTT